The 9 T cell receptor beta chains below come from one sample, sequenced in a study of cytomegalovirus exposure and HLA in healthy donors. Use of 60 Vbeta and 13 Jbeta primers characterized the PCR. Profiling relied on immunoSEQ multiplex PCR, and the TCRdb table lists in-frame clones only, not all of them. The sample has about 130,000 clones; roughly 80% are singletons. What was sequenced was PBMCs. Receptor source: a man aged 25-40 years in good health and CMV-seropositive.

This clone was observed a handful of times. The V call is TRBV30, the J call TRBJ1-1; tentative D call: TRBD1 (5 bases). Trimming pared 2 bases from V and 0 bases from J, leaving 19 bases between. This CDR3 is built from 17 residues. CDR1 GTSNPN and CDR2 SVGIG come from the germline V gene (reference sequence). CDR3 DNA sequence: TGTGCCTGGAGTCCGGCCCCCCTTACAGGCTTGAACACTGAAGCTTTCTTT. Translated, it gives CAWSPAPLTGLNTEAFF.

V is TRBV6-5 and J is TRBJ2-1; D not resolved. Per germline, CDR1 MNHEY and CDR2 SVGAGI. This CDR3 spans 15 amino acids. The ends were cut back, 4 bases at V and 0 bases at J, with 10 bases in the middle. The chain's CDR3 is CASSSTRSSYNEQFF. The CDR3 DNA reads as TGTGCCAGCAGTTCGACCCGGAGCTCCTACAATGAGCAGTTCTTC.

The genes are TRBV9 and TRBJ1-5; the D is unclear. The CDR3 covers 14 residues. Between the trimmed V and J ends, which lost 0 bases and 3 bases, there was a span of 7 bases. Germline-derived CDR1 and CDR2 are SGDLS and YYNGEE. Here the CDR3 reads CASSVGGDNQPQHF. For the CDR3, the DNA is TGTGCCAGCAGCGTAGGAGGCGACAATCAGCCCCAGCATTTT.

The CDR3 spells CASSQVQEGRNEQFF. In DNA, the CDR3 is TGTGCCAGCAGCCAAGTACAGGAGGGCCGTAATGAGCAGTTCTTC. V gene TRBV4-2 combines with J gene TRBJ2-1; D perhaps matches TRBD2 (6 bases). Deletions cut 1 base from V and 7 bases from J, with 14 bases between. Germline CDR1 LGHNA, CDR2 YNFKEQ. This CDR3 contains 15 residues.

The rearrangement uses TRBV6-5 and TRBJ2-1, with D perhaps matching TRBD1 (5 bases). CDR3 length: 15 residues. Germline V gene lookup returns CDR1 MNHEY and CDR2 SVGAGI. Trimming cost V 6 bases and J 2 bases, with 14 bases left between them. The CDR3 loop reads CASSLQRGTYNEQFF. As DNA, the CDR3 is TGTGCCAGCAGCCTTCAAAGGGGCACCTACAATGAGCAGTTCTTC.

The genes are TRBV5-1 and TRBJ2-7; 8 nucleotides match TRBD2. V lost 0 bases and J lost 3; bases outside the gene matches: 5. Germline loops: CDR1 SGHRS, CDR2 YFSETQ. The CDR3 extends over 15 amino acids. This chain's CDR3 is CASSLGGRIGYEQYF. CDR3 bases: TGCGCCAGCAGCTTGGGCGGGAGGATAGGCTACGAGCAGTACTTC.

Written as DNA, the CDR3 is TGTGCCAGCAGTTCCGGGACTAGCGGGACAGATACGCAGTATTTT. It encodes CASSSGTSGTDTQYF. The genes are TRBV6-5 and TRBJ2-3; 12 bases map to TRBD2. With V trimmed by 4 bases and J by 3 bases, 2 bases remained unmatched. The CDR3 spans 15 residues. CDR1 is MNHEY and CDR2 is SVGAGI in the germline V gene.

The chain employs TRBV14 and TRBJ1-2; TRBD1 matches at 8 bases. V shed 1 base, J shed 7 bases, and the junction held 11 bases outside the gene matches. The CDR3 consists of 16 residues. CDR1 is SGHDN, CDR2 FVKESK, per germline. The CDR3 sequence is CASSQGRDRLLFGYTF. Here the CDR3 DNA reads TGTGCCAGCAGCCAAGGGAGGGACAGGCTTCTCTTTGGCTACACCTTC.

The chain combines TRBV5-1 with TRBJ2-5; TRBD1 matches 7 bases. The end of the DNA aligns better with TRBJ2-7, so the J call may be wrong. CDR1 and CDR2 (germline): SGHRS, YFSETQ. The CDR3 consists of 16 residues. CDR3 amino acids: CASSPRQGRTAYEQYF. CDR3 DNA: TGCGCCAGCAGCCCGCGACAGGGTCGAACGGCTTACGAGCAGTACTTC.